This T cell receptor beta chain originates from a study of OX40 agonist ivuxolimab in advanced cancers. Study overall: An anti-OX40 (CD134) antibody with agonistic activity, ivuxolimab, was administered to patients. Patients in the trial were receiving intravenous ivuxolimab every 2 weeks, at doses of 0.01 to 10 mg/kg.

The table came from immunoSEQ multiplex PCR; TCRdb's copy has only in-frame clones and leaves some out. Among tens of thousands of clones listed, around 93% were seen once. Remarks on this clone: What it binds is not known.

Germline CDR1 is SGHTA and CDR2 is FQGNSA. V lost 4 bases and J lost 0, with 9 bases in between. This CDR3 spans 15 amino acids. Findings and caveats of the study: At 0.1 to 3.0 mg/kg and by week 6, clonal expansion occurred in CD4+ and CD8+ blood T cells. Clonal expansion was among the lowest in partial responders at 0.1-3.0 mg/kg, especially CD8+.

Sequencing used CD4+ or CD8+ T cells sorted from blood, obtained in a trial of the OX40 agonist ivuxolimab. This TCR was sampled from an adult with an advanced solid tumor such as melanoma, head and neck, liver or kidney cancer. J is TRBJ1-4 and V is TRBV7-2; D gene uncertain. In nucleotides, the CDR3 is TGTGCCAGCAGCTCGGAAGTGACAACTAATGAAAAACTGTTTTTT. Its translation is CASSSEVTTNEKLFF.